This T cell receptor beta chain was retrieved from a study of cytomegalovirus exposure and HLA in healthy donors. Study observations and caveats: The authors later linked a missense DCLRE1C variant to TCR beta V- and J-gene trimming. Highly shared sequence variants in one cluster were likely a sequencing artifact. Across donors, presence/absence analyses took sequencing depth to be roughly uniform.

This clone occurred once. The antigen remains unidentified. This PCR relied on a set of 60 Vbeta primers and 13 Jbeta primers. The protocol was immunoSEQ multiplex PCR, while the TCRdb copy is restricted to in-frame clones and leaves out a portion. The table includes around 160,000 clones, approximately 79% detected once. CDR1 SGHAT and CDR2 FQNNGV come from the germline V gene. Trimming pared 4 bases from V and 5 bases from J, leaving 17 bases between. This CDR3 is 15 amino acids long. Sequenced sample: PBMCs. This chain uses TRBV11-2 with TRBJ2-5; TRBD2 is a possible D gene (5 bases). The TCR originated in a man over 45 in good health and CMV-seropositive. CDR3 in DNA: TGTGCCAGCAGCTCGCCGGGGTCGCGGCAGGAGACCCAGTACTTC. Protein sequence: CASSSPGSRQETQYF.